The source of this TCR beta chain is a study of T cell clones after liver transplantation. In the study overall: Without induction therapy, subjects received standard immunosuppression until 12-24 months post-transplant. General study results and limits: Post-transplant, graft-donor-reactive CD4 TCRbeta sequences in blood dropped significantly in 5 of 8 subjects. Rather than being deleted, graft donor-reactive T cells may have moved into the graft. These preliminary findings come from unstandardized post-transplant sampling times.

V was cut by 7 bases and J by 8 bases, with 21 bases left in between. The CDR3 totals 15 residues. From germline, CDR1 is SNHLY and CDR2 FYNNEI. The method was immunoSEQ multiplex PCR; TCRdb's version includes in-frame clones alone and lacks a portion of them. The data contain tens of thousands of clones, about 82% of them seen just once; the ten biggest clones take up less than 0.6%. Regarding this clone: As yet, its antigen is unknown.

Here the sequenced sample was CD4+ T cells from blood, taken 45 to 46 months after liver transplant. The sequence derives from a human patient who received a liver transplant. Some T cells may be transferred from the graft donor. The chain joins TRBV2 to TRBJ2-1; D possibly corresponds to TRBD1 (5 bases). This CDR3 is CASKKEGLPRDEQFF. The CDR3 nucleotides are TGTGCCAGCAAGAAAGAAGGGCTCCCCAGGGATGAGCAGTTCTTC. Full variable domain (missing parts from reference TRBV2 and TRBJ2-1): EPEVTQTPSHQVTQMGQEVILRCVPISNHLYFYWYRQILGQKVEFLVSFYNNEISEKSEIFDDQFSVERPDGSNFTLKIRSTKLEDSAMYFCASKKEGLPRDEQFFGPGTRLTVL.